A selection of T cell receptor beta chains follows, all from one sample in a study of identical twins. TCRdb re-called the 5' RACE reads with MiXCR, one entry per CDR3 protein. The sample records under 250,000 distinct CDR3 sequences, 6% to 8.5% being singletons. These data were also reused for a study on yellow fever vaccine responses in identical twins.

Sequencing was carried out using CD8+ T cells sorted from blood. The receptor source for this set is a woman aged 18 to 35 in good health. CDR3s leave out the opening cysteine and the closing phenylalanine or tryptophan. The order of the fields is V gene, D gene, J gene, CDR3 protein. The D gene is left open where the match is weak.

>TRBV20-1|-|TRBJ2-3
SAPLGDTQY
>TRBV11-2|TRBD1|TRBJ2-7
ASSPVGQGANYEQY
>TRBV15|-|TRBJ2-3
ATSRGLGSADTQY
>TRBV3-1|-|TRBJ1-2
ASSPPTDSYGYT
>TRBV27|-|TRBJ2-5
ASSWADGVQETQY
>TRBV12-3/TRBV12-4|-|TRBJ2-7
ASSLGGFSYEQY
>TRBV25-1|TRBD1|TRBJ2-7
ASSGDRGLPEQY
>TRBV5-1|-|TRBJ1-2
ASSLPNRRGYT
>TRBV27|-|TRBJ1-6
ASSLTEGNSPLH
>TRBV4-2|TRBD2|TRBJ2-7
ASSQDSASGSYEQY
>TRBV28|TRBD2|TRBJ2-2
ASSTGTSASGELF
>TRBV20-1|TRBD2|TRBJ2-1
SASLAGGLGEQF
>TRBV4-1|-|TRBJ2-5
ASSQDGGGAMETQY
>TRBV20-1|TRBD2|TRBJ2-5
SASHIAGRRDQETQY
>TRBV20-1|TRBD2|TRBJ2-3
SAREEGTSIVTDTQY
>TRBV28|-|TRBJ1-4
ASSFAHGGASSLF
>TRBV12-3/TRBV12-4|TRBD1|TRBJ2-5
ASEQGQGPETQY
>TRBV2|-|TRBJ2-3
ASSEGAGIDTQY
>TRBV27|-|TRBJ2-3
ASSLGGISTDTQY
>TRBV10-2|-|TRBJ1-2
ASSEGTNYGYT
>TRBV28|-|TRBJ2-5
ASSLSVDQY
>TRBV10-3|-|TRBJ1-6
AISQSTSLRASPLH
>TRBV2|TRBD1|TRBJ1-2
ASSGPPGQHYGYT
>TRBV10-3|-|TRBJ2-3
AIRIVQRGTDTQY
>TRBV6-1|-|TRBJ1-4
ASQGSPNEKLF
>TRBV7-6|TRBD2|TRBJ2-3
ASSLAGSGRDTQY
>TRBV7-8|-|TRBJ1-5
ASSLVASGQPQH
>TRBV5-1|TRBD1|TRBJ2-4
ASSPPGQGTKNIQY
>TRBV7-9|-|TRBJ1-2
ASSSGTLGYT
>TRBV6-2/TRBV6-3|TRBD1|TRBJ2-5
ASGAVRGTSSHPAQETQY
>TRBV12-3/TRBV12-4|-|TRBJ2-1
ASSLVSAGSRYNEQF
>TRBV24-1|TRBD2|TRBJ2-7
ATSEGTSGSSAKGEQY
>TRBV7-9|-|TRBJ2-7
ASSWGYEQY
>TRBV28|-|TRBJ1-1
ASSIGLPTANEAF
>TRBV20-1|-|TRBJ2-3
SARKDRGGDTQY
>TRBV18|-|TRBJ1-5
ASSLRAFNQPQH
>TRBV29-1|TRBD1|TRBJ1-5
SVLTGDSNQPQH
>TRBV27|-|TRBJ2-2
ASSPEIVTGELF
>TRBV2|-|TRBJ2-5
ASRADPGETQY
>TRBV27|-|TRBJ2-7
ASSPSSPYEQY
>TRBV7-9|-|TRBJ2-1
ASSPRDNEQF
>TRBV12-3/TRBV12-4|-|TRBJ2-1
ASRIGFEQF
>TRBV7-9|-|TRBJ2-7
ASSTTVGYEQY
>TRBV20-1|-|TRBJ1-6
SADSGYNSPLH
>TRBV12-3/TRBV12-4|TRBD2|TRBJ2-5
ASSDILAGDETQY
>TRBV12-3/TRBV12-4|-|TRBJ2-1
ASTPGLTYNEQF
>TRBV15|TRBD2|TRBJ2-2
ATSPRLGLAGAINTGELF
>TRBV11-3|-|TRBJ2-3
ASSAWAGGGDTQY
>TRBV27|-|TRBJ1-4
ASSTTSGDEKLF
>TRBV27|TRBD1|TRBJ2-5
ASSPLVTGFYQETQY
>TRBV12-3/TRBV12-4|TRBD1|TRBJ2-7
ASSWDRGGSYEQY
>TRBV25-1|TRBD1|TRBJ1-1
ASNRGSGGGYTEAF
>TRBV20-1|TRBD2|TRBJ2-1
SARDLAGVTNEQF
>TRBV12-3/TRBV12-4|TRBD1|TRBJ1-2
ASSVGQGGYGYT
>TRBV24-1|-|TRBJ2-7
ATSGDNREQY